This T cell receptor beta chain was documented in a study of T cell clonotyping in hematopoietic cell transplantation. Overall study context: Recipient samples before transplant were obtained post-cytoreduction. Study observations and caveats: Cells were unsorted, so CD4 and CD8 contributions were not separated.

Concerning this clone: Antigen specificity is unknown.

The assay was immunoSEQ multiplex PCR, and TCRdb's table has in-frame clones only and misses some. Of under 25,000 clones in the sample, 77% are singletons; the top ten hold around a sixth. Described time point: recipient sample about 28 days before transplant, after cytoreduction. The CDR3 is 14 residues long. Germline loops: CDR1 MGHRA, CDR2 YSYEKL. Between the trimmed V and J ends, which lost 1 base and 9 bases, there was a span of 10 bases. This clonotype was sampled from a man aged 55 to 70 with acute myeloid leukemia. Some clones in this sample may be carry-over from other donors' samples. This sample comprised peripheral blood mononuclear cells, obtained before stem cell transplant. The V gene is TRBV4-1, the J gene TRBJ1-6; D is ambiguous. The CDR3 DNA reads as TGCGCCAGCAGCCAAGGCGGGCGAAGTTCACCCCTCCACTTT. Its protein product is CASSQGGRSSPLHF.